This TCR beta chain was documented in a study of vaccination and CD4 T cells after COVID-19 (dated 2022 in TCRdb). The study in broad terms: SARS-CoV-2 positivity had been established in the convalescent patients by nasal swab PCR, and mild disease was recorded in several of these patients and severe disease in one. The convalescent cohort included six males and four females, with two Hispanic individuals, seven Caucasians, two Asians and one multiracial person. Participants got two doses of the Pfizer-BioNTech BNT162b2 vaccine (n=8) or two doses of the Moderna mRNA-1273 vaccine (n=2). Post-COVID blood samples were collected from convalescent patients a median of around 100 days after diagnosis, with a range of about 30 to 180 days. Post-vaccine blood samples were obtained a median of around 67 days after the second vaccine dose, with a range of about 14 to 241 days. Culture stimuli were overlapping spike peptide pools from SARS-CoV-2 and from the common cold coronaviruses HCoV-NL63, HCoV-OC43 and HCoV-229E. Control cultures received a CEFX viral epitope pool as the positive control, an HIV-1 Nef peptide pool as the negative control, or no peptide. In some eleven COVID-19 convalescent patients and a few infection-naive healthy vaccine recipients, researchers compared the spike-specific CD4+ TCR repertoire from before mRNA vaccination with the repertoire from after.

General findings and caveats noted by the study authors: The study included relatively few convalescent patients and did not analyze early timepoints after natural infection. Although the median number of SARS-CoV-2-reactive clonotypes went up from around 20 after infection to about 38 after vaccination, the increase was not significant. In convalescent patients, a median roughly 85% of post-vaccine SARS-CoV-2-reactive clones were detected only after vaccination, and vaccine-specific priming was suggested by this finding. In convalescent patients, nearly all vaccine-specific clones (304 of 307) were found to be mono-reactive for SARS-CoV-2 spike rather than cross-reactive with common cold coronaviruses.

The sample's treatment or condition label, in plain terms: roughly ten-day PBMC culture with coronavirus spike peptide pools or control peptides (ViraFEST assay). The ViraFEST assay, used in the study, expanded antigen-specific T cells with peptide pools and then identified the expanded clonotypes through TCR sequencing. The positive SARS-CoV-2 PCR tests of the convalescent patients were dated from March to December 2020, before the Alpha, Beta and Delta variants emerged in the United States. PBMCs were cultured at 1.5 million to 2 million per well in IMDM supplemented with approximately 5.3% human AB serum and 8 to 10 IU/ml IL-2, with roughly 10 ug/ml peptide pools added. On days 3 and 7, half of the culture medium was replaced with fresh IL-2-containing medium. CD4+ T cells were isolated after around ten days of culture through negative selection using the EasySep CD4+ T cell isolation kit. PBMCs were separated from whole blood using Ficoll-Paque Plus gradient centrifugation and then either used fresh or cryopreserved at -140C. Each culture condition was generally run in triplicate wells.

Receptor amplification or capture employed PCR. TCR sequencing of DNA from cultured CD4+ T cells used the Oncomine TCR Beta short-read assay at the Johns Hopkins FTIC core. Genomic DNA was extracted from the cultured CD4+ T cells with the QIAamp micro DNA kit. Oncomine TCR Beta libraries made from cultured CD4+ T cells were pooled using unique dual indexes and sequenced on an Illumina iSeq 100. The source study handled its data this way. Non-productive sequences were removed, and CDR3s not starting with C, not ending with F or W, or shorter than 7 amino acids were discarded. Antigen-specific clonotypes were identified with the MANAFEST web application by comparing peptide-stimulated wells with reference and other culture wells. Positive clones required FDR below 0.05, an odds ratio above 5, and productive frequency above 0.1% in at least two of three replicate wells. A clonotype counted as cross-reactive if it showed significant expansion both in the SARS-CoV-2 spike wells and in at least one common cold coronavirus spike condition. CDR3 homology was assessed with Levenshtein distances (stringdist) and unrooted phylogenetic trees (ape) in R version 3.6.1. TCRdb passed the public sequencing reads through fastp at Q25 and MiXCR, retaining productive beta sequences. Here each entry gathers all rows of one CDR3 protein and keeps the most common genes and DNA. These V and J calls are TCRdb output, not the study's own analysis. Counted in this sample were thousands of distinct CDR3 sequences; 21% of them appeared once. Jointly, the top ten make up roughly a tenth of the sample.

As to this clonotype: What this receptor recognizes is not known. No base-level quality is on record; no much larger clone is a single base apart.

V loses 6 bases of germline sequence and J loses 0 bases, and the interval between the two ends is 14 bases. Per the germline V gene, MNHNS is the CDR1 and SASEGT is the CDR2. The CDR3 numbers 15 residues from cysteine through phenylalanine. Of all the DNA, just the CDR3 is kept, 45 bases in frame from base 1. The chain couples TRBV6-1 to TRBJ1-1; matching of 5 bases hints at TRBD1 as the D gene. Sequencing used CD4+ T cells from blood, cultured in vitro, obtained after SARS-CoV-2 vaccination. The receptor was isolated from a human donor who had recovered from COVID-19. The CDR3 region: CASSPGRSVNTEAFF. The DNA sequence is as follows: TGTGCCAGCAGCCCAGGGCGATCTGTGAACACTGAAGCTTTCTTT.